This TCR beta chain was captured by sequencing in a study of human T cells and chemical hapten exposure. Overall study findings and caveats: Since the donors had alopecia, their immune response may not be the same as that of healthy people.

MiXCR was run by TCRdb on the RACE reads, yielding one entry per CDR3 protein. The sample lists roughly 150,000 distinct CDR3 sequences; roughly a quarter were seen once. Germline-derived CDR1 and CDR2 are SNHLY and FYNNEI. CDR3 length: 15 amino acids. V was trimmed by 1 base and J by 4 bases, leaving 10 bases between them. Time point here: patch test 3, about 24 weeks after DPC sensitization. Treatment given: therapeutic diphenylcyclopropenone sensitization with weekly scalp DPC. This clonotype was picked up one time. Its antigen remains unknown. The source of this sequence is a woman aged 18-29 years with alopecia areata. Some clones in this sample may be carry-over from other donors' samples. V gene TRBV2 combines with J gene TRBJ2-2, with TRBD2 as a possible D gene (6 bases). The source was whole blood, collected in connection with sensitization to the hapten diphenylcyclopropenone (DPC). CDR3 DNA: TGTGCCAGCAGTGAAGAGGGAGGAAGCACCGGGGAGCTGTTTTTT. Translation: CASSEEGGSTGELFF. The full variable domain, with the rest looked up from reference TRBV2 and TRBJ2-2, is EPEVTQTPSHQVTQMGQEVILRCVPISNHLYFYWYRQILGQKVEFLVSFYNNEISEKSEIFDDQFSVERPDGSNFTLKIRSTKLEDSAMYFCASSEEGGSTGELFFGEGSRLTVL.